These 27 T cell receptor beta chains were sequenced from one sample in a study of blood T cell repertoires in COVID-19 (TCRdb year 2020). Libraries were built with the immunoSEQ multiplex PCR assay. TCRdb's version of the immuneACCESS table is confined to in-frame rearrangements and falls short of the full clone set. An unresolved V gene accounts for under half of the shortfall where checked; the remainder is of unknown origin. A total of a few hundred thousand clones appear in this sample, roughly 88% of them only once. The ten largest clones capture under 2% of the sample. The sample taken for sequencing was peripheral blood. Receptors were obtained from a woman aged 45-59 years with acute or convalescent COVID-19.

The rearrangement links TRBV18 to TRBJ2-6; a possible D gene is TRBD1 (5 bases). Looked up from germline, CDR1 is KGHSH and CDR2 is LQKENI. V was cut by 3 bases and J by 2 bases, with 17 bases left in between. The CDR3 totals 18 residues. The CDR3 reads CASSPGVYAGPGANVLTF. The CDR3 nucleotides read TGTGCCAGCTCACCGGGTGTCTATGCAGGGCCTGGGGCCAACGTCCTGACTTTC.

J is TRBJ2-1 and V is TRBV19, with 7 nucleotides matching TRBD1. Trimming at V came to 3 bases and at J to 2 bases, leaving 4 bases not matched to a gene. CDR1 LNHDA and CDR2 SQIVND come from the germline V gene (reference sequence). The CDR3 is made up of 15 amino acids. Written as DNA, the CDR3 is TGTGCCAGTAGTATCGGACAGGCAACCTACAATGAGCAGTTCTTC. It yields the protein CASSIGQATYNEQFF.

This clone has just a few counts. The chain uses TRBV27 and TRBJ2-3, with 8 bases fitting TRBD2. V lost 5 bases, J lost 2 bases, and 9 bases stayed unmatched. The CDR3 sequence is 16 residues long. The germline V gene encodes CDR1 MNHEY and CDR2 SMNVEV (reference sequence). The CDR3, as DNA: TGTGCCAGCAGTCCCGTAGCGGGAACATACACAGATACGCAGTATTTT. Its translation is CASSPVAGTYTDTQYF.

The rearrangement joins TRBV14 to TRBJ2-7, with D tentatively TRBD2 (6 bases). The CDR3 has 17 amino acids. Trimming shortened V by 4 bases and J by 3 bases, and 22 bases separated the two germline ends. Germline CDR1 SGHDN, CDR2 FVKESK. This chain's CDR3 is CASSRTGETTNIYEQYF. The CDR3 DNA is TGTGCCAGCAGCCGGACGGGAGAGACAACGAATATCTACGAGCAGTACTTC.

The V gene is TRBV30, the J gene TRBJ2-1, with TRBD2 identical over 8 bases. This CDR3 is 14 amino acids long. The germline V gene encodes CDR1 GTSNPN and CDR2 SVGIG (reference sequence). V shed 3 bases, J shed 5 bases, and the junction held 6 bases outside the gene matches. The CDR3 is CAWRKSGSHNEQFF. In nucleotides, the CDR3 is TGTGCCTGGAGGAAGAGCGGGAGCCACAATGAGCAGTTCTTC.

This clone was recorded a few times. V and J are TRBV4-1 and TRBJ2-1; the D is unclear. The CDR3 has 16 residues. Germline V gives CDR1 MGHRA, CDR2 YSYEKL. V was pared by 1 base and J by 0 bases, with 10 bases between. CDR3 DNA: TGCGCCAGCAGCCAAGGACTGGCCCGCTCCTACAATGAGCAGTTCTTC. Its translation is CASSQGLARSYNEQFF.

CDR3 amino acids: CASSLLLQANSPLHF. CDR3 nucleotide sequence: TGTGCCAGCAGTTTATTACTACAGGCTAATTCACCCCTCCACTTT. The chain has TRBV28 and TRBJ1-6, with a possible D match to TRBD1 (5 bases). Trimming stripped 1 base from V and 6 bases from J, with 10 bases between. This CDR3 is 15 amino acids long. Germline values: CDR1 MDHEN, CDR2 SYDVKM.

The J gene is TRBJ1-5, the V gene TRBV4-1, with TRBD1 identical over 7 bases. The V gene end was trimmed by 4 bases and the J gene end by 0 bases; junction bases not matched to a gene: 3. This CDR3 has 15 amino acids. Germline CDR1 is MGHRA and CDR2 is YSYEKL. In nucleotides, the CDR3 is TGCGCCAGCAGCCCGACAGGGCTTAGCAATCAGCCCCAGCATTTT. Its translation: CASSPTGLSNQPQHF.

Only one count was recorded for this clone. V is TRBV30 and J is TRBJ2-7; 9 bases agree with TRBD1. Germline loops: CDR1 GTSNPN, CDR2 SVGIG (reference sequence). With V trimmed by 1 base and J by 5 bases, 6 bases remained unmatched. The CDR3 covers 14 residues. DNA for the CDR3: TGTGCCTGGAGTGGGACAGGGGCCATGAACGAGCAGTACTTC. Translation gives CAWSGTGAMNEQYF.

V usage is TRBV18 and J usage is TRBJ1-5; a possible D gene is TRBD1 (6 bases). The V end was cut by 6 bases, the J end by 3 bases, with 12 bases between. The germline V gene encodes CDR1 KGHSH and CDR2 LQKENI. The CDR3 runs 14 residues. CDR3 coding DNA: TGTGCCAGCTCGCGCGACAGGCTCAATCAGCCCCAGCATTTT. It encodes CASSRDRLNQPQHF. Complete variable domain (other parts from reference TRBV18 and TRBJ1-5): NAGVMQNPRHLVRRRGQEARLRCSPMKGHSHVYWYRQLPEEGLKFMVYLQKENIIDESGMPKERFSAEFPKEGPSILRIQQVVRGDSAAYFCASSRDRLNQPQHFGDGTRLSIL.

The rearrangement joins TRBV6-5 to TRBJ1-5; D unresolved. V lost 0 bases, J lost 2 bases, and 5 bases lay in between. CDR1 is MNHEY and CDR2 is SVGAGI in the germline V gene. There are 14 residues in the CDR3. CDR3 sequence (DNA): TGTGCCAGCAGTTACTCGCGGGGCAATCAGCCCCAGCATTTT. Its protein product is CASSYSRGNQPQHF.

The V call is TRBV27, the J call TRBJ2-5, with a possible D match to TRBD2 (5 bases). There are 12 residues in the CDR3. From germline, CDR1 is MNHEY and CDR2 SMNVEV (reference sequence). The V end was cut by 7 bases, the J end by 0 bases, with 6 bases between. The CDR3 nucleotides read TGTGCCAGCACGGACTACCAAGAGACCCAGTACTTC. As protein: CASTDYQETQYF.

Note on this clone: This CDR3 is also generated by other DNA sequences in the sample. J is TRBJ1-1 and V is TRBV12-3 or TRBV12-4; D perhaps matches TRBD1 (5 bases). V shed 4 bases and J shed 0 bases, with 6 bases lying between them. This CDR3 comprises 13 residues. This CDR3 is CASSSGMNTEAFF. The CDR3 DNA reads as TGTGCCAGCAGTTCAGGGATGAACACTGAAGCTTTCTTT.

V gene TRBV25-1 combines with J gene TRBJ2-2, with D tentatively TRBD2 (6 bases). The CDR3 is 16 residues long. Trimming left V 6 bases short and J 2 bases short, with 16 bases between. The germline V gene has CDR1 MGHDK and CDR2 SYGVNS. In DNA, the CDR3 is TGTGCCAGCAGGATGCCGGGACTGACTAACACCGGGGAGCTGTTTTTT. This sequence encodes CASRMPGLTNTGELFF.

This clone was detected a few times. The V gene is TRBV19, the J gene TRBJ1-2; D might be TRBD1 (5 bases). The ends were cut back, 4 bases at V and 2 bases at J, with 11 bases in the middle. The CDR3 sequence is 14 residues long. The germline CDR1 and CDR2 sequences are LNHDA and SQIVND (reference sequence). The CDR3 loop is CASSTLDSNYGYTF. In nucleotides, the CDR3 is TGTGCCAGTAGTACTCTAGACAGCAACTATGGCTACACCTTC. Based on the CDR3 plus reference TRBV19 and TRBJ1-2, the full variable domain is DGGITQSPKYLFRKEGQNVTLSCEQNLNHDAMYWYRQDPGQGLRLIYYSQIVNDFQKGDIAEGYSVSREKKESFPLTVTSAQKNPTAFYLCASSTLDSNYGYTFGSGTRLTVV.

The chain employs TRBV7-9 and TRBJ2-7, with D unclear. V was cut by 2 bases and J by 6 bases, with 11 bases left in between. The CDR3 length is 13 residues. CDR1 and CDR2 from the germline V gene are SEHNR and FQNEAQ (reference sequence). CDR3 protein: CASSLWAIGEQYF. The CDR3 bases are TGTGCCAGCAGCTTATGGGCTATTGGCGAGCAGTACTTC.

This clone has only a few counts. This chain uses TRBV24-1 with TRBJ2-3, with TRBD2 matching 7 bases. The germline V gene has CDR1 KGHDR and CDR2 SFDVKD. Germline trimming cut 3 bases from V and 4 bases from J; bases unmatched to any gene: 6. The CDR3 runs to 15 residues. CDR3 DNA: TGTGCCACCAGTGATCTAAGACTAGCCCCAGATACGCAGTATTTT. This codes for CATSDLRLAPDTQYF.

The chain carries TRBV7-2 and TRBJ1-2, with D tentatively TRBD1 (6 bases). CDR3 length: 13 residues. The germline gives CDR1 SGHTA, CDR2 FQGNSA. The ends were cut back, 5 bases at V and 4 bases at J, with 11 bases in the middle. DNA for the CDR3: TGTGCCAGCAGCCCCTGGGACATCTATGGCTACACCTTC. Protein product: CASSPWDIYGYTF.

The rearrangement links TRBV2 to TRBJ2-3; D call uncertain. The CDR3 length is 14 residues. V was pared by 6 bases and J by 0 bases, with 10 bases between. Germline V gene lookup returns CDR1 SNHLY and CDR2 FYNNEI. The CDR3 region has the DNA TGTGCCAGCAGCAGATATGCTAGCACAGATACGCAGTATTTT. As protein: CASSRYASTDTQYF.

This clone was observed a single time. This chain's CDR3 is CASSVAGTGMVEQFF. The CDR3 coding sequence is TGTGCCAGCAGCGTCGCCGGGACAGGGATGGTTGAGCAGTTCTTC. J is TRBJ2-1 and V is TRBV9; 9 bases line up with TRBD1. With V trimmed by 2 bases and J by 9 bases, 9 bases remained unmatched. The CDR3 is 15 residues long. CDR1 and CDR2 from the germline V gene are SGDLS and YYNGEE.

This chain links TRBV30 with TRBJ2-5; TRBD2 agrees at 14 bases. The germline V gene encodes CDR1 GTSNPN and CDR2 SVGIG (reference sequence). The CDR3 runs to 17 residues. V lost 4 bases, J lost 5 bases, and 12 bases stayed unmatched. The CDR3 region has the DNA TGTGCCTGGACCTCACTGGGGACTAGCGGGAGACGCGAGACCCAGTACTTC. It is translated as CAWTSLGTSGRRETQYF.

This sequence joins TRBV28 and TRBJ1-1; unclear D gene. Trimming took off 2 bases at V and 11 bases at J, with 12 bases between the two ends. This CDR3 has 12 amino acids. Germline-derived CDR1 and CDR2 are MDHEN and SYDVKM. CDR3 loop: CASSLSRVPAFF. Written as DNA, the CDR3 is TGTGCCAGCAGTTTAAGTCGGGTCCCTGCTTTCTTT.

This clone showed up just a few times. V and J are TRBV11-2 and TRBJ2-7; D possibly corresponds to TRBD2 (5 bases). The CDR3 totals 14 residues. The V gene's germline CDR1 is SGHAT and CDR2 FQNNGV. Trimming cost V 1 base and J 2 bases, with 9 bases left between them. CDR3: CASSLGFSAYEQYF. DNA for the CDR3: TGTGCCAGCAGCTTAGGGTTTAGCGCCTACGAGCAGTACTTC.

V and J are TRBV6-2 or TRBV6-3 and TRBJ1-1; TRBD1 matches at 7 bases. The ends lost 6 bases at V and 4 bases at J; junction bases unmatched: 5. Germline CDR1 is MNHEY and CDR2 is SVGEGT. The CDR3 sequence is 13 residues long. The CDR3 protein is CASSRTGTTEAFF. In nucleotides, the CDR3 is TGTGCCAGCAGCCGGACAGGTACCACTGAAGCTTTCTTT.

The chain couples TRBV7-8 to TRBJ2-7; D might be TRBD2 (6 bases). This CDR3 is built from 13 residues. Trimming pared 5 bases from V and 6 bases from J, leaving 14 bases between. Germline V gene data show CDR1 as SGHVS and CDR2 as FQNEAQ. CDR3 residues: CASSTAGAREQYF. The CDR3 nucleotides read TGTGCCAGCAGCACAGCGGGTGCGCGCGAGCAGTACTTC.

This clone occurred once. The genes are TRBV5-5 and TRBJ2-2, with a weak D call TRBD1 (5 bases). CDR3 length: 14 residues. Germline assignment: CDR1 SGHKS and CDR2 YYEKEE (reference sequence). The V and J ends lost 0 bases and 7 bases respectively, with 10 bases between them. CDR3: CASSLGLGVGELFF. DNA of the CDR3: TGTGCCAGCAGCTTGGGATTAGGGGTCGGGGAGCTGTTTTTT.

This clone was counted only a few times. The chain employs TRBV7-2 and TRBJ1-1; 10 nucleotides agree with TRBD1. The CDR3 has 16 amino acids. The germline V gene has CDR1 SGHTA and CDR2 FQGNSA. J lost 9 bases, V lost 3 bases, and 13 bases had no gene match. The CDR3 protein is CASSFYPTGGDLKAFF. The CDR3, as DNA: TGTGCCAGCAGCTTTTACCCGACAGGGGGCGATTTGAAAGCTTTCTTT.